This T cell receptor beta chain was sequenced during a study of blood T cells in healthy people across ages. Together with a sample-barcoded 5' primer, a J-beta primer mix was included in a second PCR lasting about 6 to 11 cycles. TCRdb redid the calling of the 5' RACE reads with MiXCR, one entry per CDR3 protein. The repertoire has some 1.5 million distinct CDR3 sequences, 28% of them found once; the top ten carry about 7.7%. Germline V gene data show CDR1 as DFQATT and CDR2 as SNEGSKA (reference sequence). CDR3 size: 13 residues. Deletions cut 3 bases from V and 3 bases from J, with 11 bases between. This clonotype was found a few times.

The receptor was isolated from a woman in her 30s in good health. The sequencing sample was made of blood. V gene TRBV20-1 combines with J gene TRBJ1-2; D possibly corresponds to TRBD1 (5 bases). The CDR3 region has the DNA TGCAGTGCTAGTATAGGGGACGACTATGGCTACACCTTC. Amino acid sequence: CSASIGDDYGYTF.